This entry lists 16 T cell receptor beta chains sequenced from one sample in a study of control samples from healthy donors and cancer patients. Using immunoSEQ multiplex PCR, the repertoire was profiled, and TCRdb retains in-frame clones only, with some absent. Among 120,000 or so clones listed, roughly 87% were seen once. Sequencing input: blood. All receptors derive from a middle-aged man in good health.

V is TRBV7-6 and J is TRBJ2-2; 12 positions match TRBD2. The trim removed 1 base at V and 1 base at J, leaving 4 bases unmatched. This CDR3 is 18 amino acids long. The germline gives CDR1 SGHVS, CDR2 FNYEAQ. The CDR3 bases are TGTGCCAGCAGCTTAGAACTAGCGGGGGGTCGGAACACCGGGGAGCTGTTTTTT. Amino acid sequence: CASSLELAGGRNTGELFF.

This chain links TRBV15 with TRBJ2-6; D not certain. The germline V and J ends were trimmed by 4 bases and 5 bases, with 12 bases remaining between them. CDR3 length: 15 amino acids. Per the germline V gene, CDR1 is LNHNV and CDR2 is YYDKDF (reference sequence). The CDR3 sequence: CATSNSFGWANVLTF. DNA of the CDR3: TGTGCCACCAGCAACTCCTTTGGGTGGGCCAACGTCCTGACTTTC.

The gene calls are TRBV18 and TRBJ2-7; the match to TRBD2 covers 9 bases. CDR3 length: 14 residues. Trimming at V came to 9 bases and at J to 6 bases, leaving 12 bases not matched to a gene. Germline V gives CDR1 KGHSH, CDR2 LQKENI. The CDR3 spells CASAGGSPPLEQYF. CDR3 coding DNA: TGTGCCAGTGCGGGGGGGAGCCCTCCCCTCGAGCAGTACTTC.

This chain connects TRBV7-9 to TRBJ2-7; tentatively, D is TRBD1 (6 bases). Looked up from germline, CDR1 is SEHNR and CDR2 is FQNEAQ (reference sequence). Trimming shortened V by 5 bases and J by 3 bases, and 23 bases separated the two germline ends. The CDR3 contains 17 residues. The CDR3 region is CASSPVFIGQSNYEQYF. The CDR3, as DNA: TGTGCCAGCAGCCCCGTTTTTATAGGACAGTCCAACTACGAGCAGTACTTC.

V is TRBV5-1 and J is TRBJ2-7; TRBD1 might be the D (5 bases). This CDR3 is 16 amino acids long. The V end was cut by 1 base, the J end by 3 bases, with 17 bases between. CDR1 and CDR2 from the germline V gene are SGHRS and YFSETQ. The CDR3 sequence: CASSLSAGSSYYEQYF. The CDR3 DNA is TGCGCCAGCAGCTTGAGCGCAGGGTCCTCCTACTACGAGCAGTACTTC.

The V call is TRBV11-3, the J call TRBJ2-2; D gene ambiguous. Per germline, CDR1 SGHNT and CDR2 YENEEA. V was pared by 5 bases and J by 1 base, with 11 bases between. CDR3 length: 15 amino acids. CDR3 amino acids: CASSNRALNTGELFF. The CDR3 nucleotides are TGTGCCAGCAGCAACCGGGCTTTGAACACCGGGGAGCTGTTTTTT.

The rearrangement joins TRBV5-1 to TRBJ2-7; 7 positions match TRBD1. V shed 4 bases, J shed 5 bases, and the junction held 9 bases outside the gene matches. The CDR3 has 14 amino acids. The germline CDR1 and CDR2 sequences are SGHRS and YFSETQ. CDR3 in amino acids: CASSQGVRRDEQYF. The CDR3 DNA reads TGCGCCAGCAGCCAGGGGGTCCGACGGGACGAGCAGTACTTC.

CDR3: CASSLGQGLYF. CDR3 sequence (DNA): TGTGCCAGCAGCTTAGGACAGGGGCTGTATTTT. The chain combines TRBV7-3 with TRBJ2-3; 9 nucleotides align to TRBD1. This CDR3 spans 11 amino acids. Germline lookup yields CDR1 SGHTA and CDR2 FQGTGA. With V trimmed by 2 bases and J by 14 bases, 2 bases remained unmatched.

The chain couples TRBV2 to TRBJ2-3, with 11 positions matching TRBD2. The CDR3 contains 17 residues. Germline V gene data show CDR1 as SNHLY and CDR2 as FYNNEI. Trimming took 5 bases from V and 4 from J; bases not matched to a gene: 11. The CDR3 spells CASSFSGGAFFSDTQYF. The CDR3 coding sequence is TGTGCCAGCAGTTTTAGCGGGGGGGCCTTTTTCTCAGATACGCAGTATTTT. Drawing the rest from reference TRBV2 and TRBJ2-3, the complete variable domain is EPEVTQTPSHQVTQMGQEVILRCVPISNHLYFYWYRQILGQKVEFLVSFYNNEISEKSEIFDDQFSVERPDGSNFTLKIRSTKLEDSAMYFCASSFSGGAFFSDTQYFGPGTRLTVL.

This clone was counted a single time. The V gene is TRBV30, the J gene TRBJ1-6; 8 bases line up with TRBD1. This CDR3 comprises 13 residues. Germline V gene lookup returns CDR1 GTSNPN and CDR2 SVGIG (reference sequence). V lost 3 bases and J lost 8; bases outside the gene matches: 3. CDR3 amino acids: CAWRGQDYSPLHF. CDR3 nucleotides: TGTGCCTGGAGGGGACAGGATTATTCACCCCTCCACTTT.

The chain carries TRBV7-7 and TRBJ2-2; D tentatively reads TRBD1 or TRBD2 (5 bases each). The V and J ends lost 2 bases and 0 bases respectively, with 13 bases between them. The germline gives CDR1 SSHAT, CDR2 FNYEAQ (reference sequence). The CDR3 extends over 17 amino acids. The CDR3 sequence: CASSLMSWGPNTGELFF. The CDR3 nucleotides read TGTGCCAGCAGCTTAATGTCTTGGGGACCGAACACCGGGGAGCTGTTTTTT.

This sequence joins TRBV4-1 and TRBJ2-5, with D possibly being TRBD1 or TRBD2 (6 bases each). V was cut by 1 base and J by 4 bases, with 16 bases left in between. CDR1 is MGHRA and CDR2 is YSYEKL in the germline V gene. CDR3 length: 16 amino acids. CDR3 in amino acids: CASSQGGALIGETQYF. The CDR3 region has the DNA TGCGCCAGCAGCCAAGGGGGGGCCCTAATCGGAGAGACCCAGTACTTC.

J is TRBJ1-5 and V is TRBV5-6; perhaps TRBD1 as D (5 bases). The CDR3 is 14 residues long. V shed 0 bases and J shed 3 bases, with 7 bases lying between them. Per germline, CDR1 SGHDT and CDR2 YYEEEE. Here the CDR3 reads CASSLGQLNQPQHF. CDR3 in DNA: TGTGCCAGCAGCTTGGGACAGCTCAATCAGCCCCAGCATTTT.

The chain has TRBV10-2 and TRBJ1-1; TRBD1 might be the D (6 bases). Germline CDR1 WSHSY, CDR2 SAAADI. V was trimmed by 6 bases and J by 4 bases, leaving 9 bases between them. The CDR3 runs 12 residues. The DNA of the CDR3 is TGCGCCAGCAGACAGGGACCCACTGAAGCTTTCTTT. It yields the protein CASRQGPTEAFF.

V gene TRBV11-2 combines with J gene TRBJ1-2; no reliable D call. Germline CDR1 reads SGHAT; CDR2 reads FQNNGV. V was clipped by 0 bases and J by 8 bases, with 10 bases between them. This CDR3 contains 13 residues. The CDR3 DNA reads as TGTGCCAGCAGCTTAGAGGGATCGGGCGGCTACACCTTC. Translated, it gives CASSLEGSGGYTF.

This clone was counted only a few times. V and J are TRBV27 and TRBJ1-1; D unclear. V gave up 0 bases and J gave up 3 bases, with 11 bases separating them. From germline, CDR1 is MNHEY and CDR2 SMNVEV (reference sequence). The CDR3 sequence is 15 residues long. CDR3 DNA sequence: TGTGCCAGCAGTTTATCGAGGATTTCGCACACTGAAGCTTTCTTT. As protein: CASSLSRISHTEAFF.